This T cell receptor beta chain was captured in a study of T-cell memory formation after mild COVID-19. General study results and limits: CD4/CD8 balance held among clones contracting day 15 to 85, and later expanders leaned CD4+.

TCRdb called the 5' RACE reads again in MiXCR, with one record for every CDR3 protein. The sample holds roughly 400,000 distinct CDR3 sequences, approximately 18% seen once. This clonotype was picked up a small number of times. The antigen remains undetermined. The V gene lost 6 bases and the J gene lost 3 bases, with 15 bases spanning the gap. This CDR3 is built from 15 residues. Germline V lookup: CDR1 KGHDR, CDR2 SFDVKD. The sequence was obtained from a man aged 18 to 35 who had mild COVID-19 (a few samples of this study predate the infection). Cell type and time point are not known. Sequencing input: PBMCs or a T cell subset sorted from them (not recorded which). The J gene is TRBJ2-3, the V gene TRBV24-1; D may be TRBD2 (6 bases). CDR3 protein: CATSPRGGRTDTQYF. Written as DNA, the CDR3 is TGTGCCACCAGTCCTCGAGGAGGGAGGACAGATACGCAGTATTTT.